This is a list of T cell receptor beta chains from one sample in a study of technical replicates of blood from a few donors. Measured with immunoSEQ multiplex PCR; TCRdb has only the in-frame clones, and not every one. The profile shows about 70,000 clones, about 96% of them singletons. Material: T cells isolated from PBMCs. The source of these receptors is a human donor in good health. Each CDR3 is given with its conserved first and last residue. D genes are given only for firm matches. For some rows the clone size is stated as once, few or many, or as a class when expanded; others skip it.

D: NA
size: NA
J: TRBJ1-1
V: TRBV29-1
DNA: TGCAGCGTTTTACCAAACGGGATTGCTTTGGACACTGAAGCTTTCTTT
CDR3: CSVLPNGIALDTEAFF

D: NA
size: NA
J: TRBJ1-3
V: TRBV15
DNA: TGTGCCACCAGCAGAGATGTTCCTAACACCATATATTTT
CDR3: CATSRDVPNTIYF

D: TRBD2
size: NA
J: TRBJ2-3
V: TRBV7-9
DNA: TGTGCCAGCAGCCCCCCCCCGGGACTAAGTTTCACAGATACGCAGTATTTT
CDR3: CASSPPPGLSFTDTQYF

D: NA
size: NA
J: TRBJ1-1
V: TRBV9
DNA: TGTGCCAGCAGCGTGGAAGCAGGGAACACTGAAGCTTTCTTT
CDR3: CASSVEAGNTEAFF

D: TRBD1
size: NA
J: TRBJ2-7
V: TRBV7-9
DNA: TGTGCCAGCAGCTTAGTTCCACAGGGGGCCTACGAGCAGTACTTC
CDR3: CASSLVPQGAYEQYF

D: TRBD2
size: NA
J: TRBJ2-5
V: TRBV5-1
DNA: TGCGCCAGCAGCCGGTCACTAGCGGGGGCCCAAGAGACCCAGTACTTC
CDR3: CASSRSLAGAQETQYF

D: NA
size: NA
J: TRBJ1-2
V: TRBV18
DNA: TGTGCCAGCTCACAACAGGCGGTTTACTATGGCTACACCTTC
CDR3: CASSQQAVYYGYTF

D: TRBD2
size: once
J: TRBJ2-7
V: TRBV13
DNA: TGTGCCAGCAGCGGGCCGCGGGAGGGCAGTTTCGACGAGCAGTACTTC
CDR3: CASSGPREGSFDEQYF

D: TRBD2
size: NA
J: TRBJ2-3
V: TRBV7-9
DNA: TGTGCCAGCAGGGGACTAGCGGGGGAGGGTGGTACAGATACGCAGTATTTT
CDR3: CASRGLAGEGGTDTQYF

D: NA
size: NA
J: TRBJ2-5
V: TRBV5-1
DNA: TGCGCCAGCAGCGCCCGGCAAGACCATAGGGGGACCCAGTACTTC
CDR3: CASSARQDHRGTQYF

D: NA
size: NA
J: TRBJ2-7
V: TRBV7-9
DNA: TGTGCCAGCAGCTTAGAGGGGCTCCACGAGCAGTACTTC
CDR3: CASSLEGLHEQYF

D: NA
size: once
J: TRBJ1-1
V: TRBV6-1
DNA: TGTGCCAGCAGTGATGACCCAGGGGCGGACACTGAAGCTTTCTTT
CDR3: CASSDDPGADTEAFF

D: TRBD1
size: once
J: TRBJ1-5
V: TRBV2
DNA: TGTGCCAGCAGCGACAGGGGGTCTCAGCCCCAGCATTTT
CDR3: CASSDRGSQPQHF

D: TRBD1
size: NA
J: TRBJ1-5
V: TRBV7-9
DNA: TGTGCCAGCAGCTCAGGGGGATTTGGCAATCAGCCCCAGCATTTT
CDR3: CASSSGGFGNQPQHF

D: NA
size: NA
J: TRBJ1-1
V: TRBV25-1
DNA: TGTGCCAGCAGTGAAGACGTCTTTCGGGGGGAGGACACTGAAGCTTTCTTT
CDR3: CASSEDVFRGEDTEAFF

D: NA
size: NA
J: TRBJ1-6
V: TRBV11-3
DNA: TGTGCCAGCAGACAACAGGTTTCCCCTAATTCACCCCTCCACTTT
CDR3: CASRQQVSPNSPLHF

D: TRBD2
size: NA
J: TRBJ2-3
V: TRBV2
DNA: TGTGCCAGGATAGCGGGGGATCGCACAGATACGCAGTATTTT
CDR3: CARIAGDRTDTQYF

D: TRBD1
size: once
J: TRBJ2-7
V: TRBV5-8
DNA: TGTGCCAGCAGCTGGGGACAGGGCTCCTACGAGCAGTACTTC
CDR3: CASSWGQGSYEQYF

D: NA
size: NA
J: TRBJ2-3
V: TRBV6-1
DNA: TGTGCCAGCAGGACCCTAGACTATACGCAGTATTTT
CDR3: CASRTLDYTQYF

D: TRBD1
size: NA
J: TRBJ1-2
V: TRBV6-5
DNA: TGTGCCAGCAGTTACAAGGGGACAGCGATTAACTATGGCTACACCTTC
CDR3: CASSYKGTAINYGYTF

D: NA
size: NA
J: TRBJ2-7
V: TRBV2
DNA: TGTGCCAGCAGGGGAGACTACCACGAGCAGTACTTC
CDR3: CASRGDYHEQYF

D: NA
size: NA
J: TRBJ1-5
V: TRBV6-6
DNA: TGTGCCAGCAGGATCTTAGGGGCTAAAGACCAGCCCCAGCATTTT
CDR3: CASRILGAKDQPQHF

D: NA
size: NA
J: TRBJ1-1
V: TRBV29-1
DNA: TGCAGCGTTGAAGAGCGCGCGGAAGTATTAGCTTTCTTT
CDR3: CSVEERAEVLAFF

D: TRBD1
size: NA
J: TRBJ2-7
V: TRBV5-1
DNA: TGCGCCAGCAGCTTGGAAGGGACAGGGGAATACGAGCAGTACTTC
CDR3: CASSLEGTGEYEQYF

D: TRBD1
size: NA
J: TRBJ1-1
V: TRBV6-1
DNA: TGTGCCAGCAGTGTCTGGACAGGGGGTGCGACTGAAGCTTTCTTT
CDR3: CASSVWTGGATEAFF

D: TRBD1
size: NA
J: TRBJ1-4
V: TRBV29-1
DNA: TGCAGCGTCGGGGGGCAGGGGGCGGGTGAAAAACTGTTTTTT
CDR3: CSVGGQGAGEKLFF

D: TRBD1
size: NA
J: TRBJ1-1
V: TRBV5-1
DNA: TGCGCCAGCAGCGGCATGACAGGGGCGACTGAAGCTTTCTTT
CDR3: CASSGMTGATEAFF

D: NA
size: NA
J: TRBJ2-7
V: TRBV10-3
DNA: TGTGCCATCGGGAAAGGGGACGAGCAGTACTTC
CDR3: CAIGKGDEQYF

D: NA
size: NA
J: TRBJ1-1
V: TRBV28
DNA: TGTGCCAGCAGAATCCCCGGGAGAGAGAACACTGAAGCTTTCTTT
CDR3: CASRIPGRENTEAFF

D: NA
size: NA
J: TRBJ2-2
V: TRBV6-1
DNA: TGTGCCAGCAGTCGACAGATCACCGGGGAGCTGTTTTTT
CDR3: CASSRQITGELFF

D: NA
size: once
J: TRBJ2-7
V: TRBV10-1
DNA: TGCGCCAGCAGTGAGTCCGGTGGTAGACATGATGACGAGCAGTACTTC
CDR3: CASSESGGRHDDEQYF

D: NA
size: NA
J: TRBJ1-5
V: TRBV7-8
DNA: TGTGCCAGCAGCTCCAACTTAATCAGGGATCTGCGGAATCAGCCCCAGCATTTT
CDR3: CASSSNLIRDLRNQPQHF

D: NA
size: NA
J: TRBJ2-7
V: TRBV11-1
DNA: TGTGCCAGCAGCGAAGGGACATACCTATACGAGCAGTACTTC
CDR3: CASSEGTYLYEQYF

D: TRBD1
size: NA
J: TRBJ2-7
V: TRBV4-1
DNA: TGCGCCAGCAGCCAGCCGGGACAGGGGCTCTGGGAGCAGTACTTC
CDR3: CASSQPGQGLWEQYF

D: NA
size: NA
J: TRBJ1-5
V: TRBV10-1
DNA: TGCGCCAGCAGTGCCCAGGGCGAGCAGCCCCAGCATTTT
CDR3: CASSAQGEQPQHF

D: NA
size: NA
J: TRBJ2-2
V: TRBV5-1
DNA: TGCGCCAGCAGCGTGTGGCGGGCTAACACCGGGGAGCTGTTTTTT
CDR3: CASSVWRANTGELFF

D: NA
size: NA
J: TRBJ1-4
V: TRBV2
DNA: TGTGCCAGCAAAGGGGGGGGCGGTGAAAAACTGTTTTTT
CDR3: CASKGGGGEKLFF

D: NA
size: NA
J: TRBJ1-1
V: TRBV6-1
DNA: TGTGCCAGCAGTGAAGAGACAGAAGTTGAAGCTTTCTTT
CDR3: CASSEETEVEAFF

D: NA
size: NA
J: TRBJ2-1
V: TRBV9
DNA: TGTGCCAGCAGCGTCTCCAGCGGAGCCAGCTACAATGAGCAGTTCTTC
CDR3: CASSVSSGASYNEQFF

D: TRBD1
size: NA
J: TRBJ1-2
V: TRBV19
DNA: TGTGCCAGTAAACAGGGGGCTCACTATGGCTACACCTTC
CDR3: CASKQGAHYGYTF

D: NA
size: NA
J: TRBJ2-3
V: TRBV6-1
DNA: TGTGCCAGCAGTGAAGGAAGGGCAGGGATATCCGATACGCAGTATTTT
CDR3: CASSEGRAGISDTQYF

D: NA
size: NA
J: TRBJ2-7
V: TRBV7-7
DNA: TGTGCCAGCAGCCTCTCGTCTAGTGGCGAGCAGTACTTC
CDR3: CASSLSSSGEQYF

D: NA
size: once
J: TRBJ2-1
V: TRBV2
DNA: TGTGCCAGCTCGACGCTAGCGATGGGAGTGAATGAGCAGTTCTTC
CDR3: CASSTLAMGVNEQFF

D: TRBD1
size: NA
J: TRBJ2-5
V: TRBV11-3
DNA: TGTGCCAGCAGCTTAGATGGAGTACGGGACAGCGGGACCCAGTACTTC
CDR3: CASSLDGVRDSGTQYF

D: NA
size: NA
J: TRBJ2-7
V: TRBV4-1
DNA: TGCGCCAGCAGCCAAGATCGGACGGGGATCGGGTACGAGCAGTACTTC
CDR3: CASSQDRTGIGYEQYF

D: TRBD1
size: NA
J: TRBJ2-7
V: TRBV5-1
DNA: TGCGCCAGCAGGATCGACAGGGGCGAGCAGTACTTC
CDR3: CASRIDRGEQYF

D: TRBD1
size: NA
J: TRBJ2-2
V: TRBV27
DNA: TGTGCCAGCAGTTACAAGGACAGGCTCTCTGGGGAGCTGTTTTTT
CDR3: CASSYKDRLSGELFF

D: NA
size: NA
J: TRBJ1-2
V: TRBV19
DNA: TGTGCCAGTACGCCCGGACATTTTTACGACTATGGCTACACCTTC
CDR3: CASTPGHFYDYGYTF

D: TRBD2
size: NA
J: TRBJ2-1
V: TRBV27
DNA: TGTGCCAGCAGCTTAGATGGGACTAGCGGGAGAGGGGATGAGCAGTTCTTC
CDR3: CASSLDGTSGRGDEQFF

D: TRBD2
size: NA
J: TRBJ2-5
V: TRBV18
DNA: TGTGCCAGCTCAGCTGACCCGGAAAGGACTAGCCACCCCGAGACCCAGTACTTC
CDR3: CASSADPERTSHPETQYF

D: TRBD1
size: NA
J: TRBJ1-2
V: TRBV7-8
DNA: TGTGCCAGCAGCCCCCGGGACAGCCAGAACTATGGCTACACCTTC
CDR3: CASSPRDSQNYGYTF